This TCR beta chain derives from a study of shared clonotypes between healthy human individuals. On the study more broadly: Donors had three CD4 naive, three CD4 memory, two CD8 naive and one CD8 memory plate apiece.

Germline lookup yields CDR1 SGHAT and CDR2 FQNNGV. CDR3 size: 12 residues. TCRdb's copy holds only in-frame clones and misses some; the assay was immunoSEQ multiplex PCR. The sample lists about 680,000 clones; around 78% were seen once. Comments on this clone: At one end, the junction sequence differs from germline, possibly due to a read error.

It was into CD45RA+ naive and CD45RA-negative memory subsets that the CD4+ cells were split. This sequence joins TRBV11-2 and TRBJ2-3; the D gene could be TRBD1 or TRBD2 (7 bases each). This TCR was sampled from a woman younger than 45 in good health. Sequencing was carried out using memory CD4+ T cells sorted from blood. Subset meaning: CD45RA-negative fraction. CDR3 nucleotide sequence: TGTGCCAGCAGCTTGGGGGGAGGGACAGTCCAGTTT. Translating it yields CASSLGGGTVQF.